A selection of T cell receptor beta chains follows, all from one sample in a study of Graves' ophthalmopathy and Graves' hyperthyroidism. TCRdb re-called the multiplex PCR reads with MiXCR, one entry per CDR3 protein. Seen here are 1 million to 1.3 million distinct CDR3 sequences, about two fifths observed once, and the top ten hold approximately 12%. The sample consisted of peripheral blood or thyroid tissue (not recorded which). The receptors derive from an adult man with Graves' hyperthyroidism. CDR3s include the opening cysteine and the closing phenylalanine or tryptophan. The order of the fields is V gene, clone size, D gene, J gene, CDR3 DNA, CDR3 protein. A D gene is named only where the DNA matches it firmly. Expanded clones get a size class; other rows say once, few or many, or leave the size out.

>TRBV7-2|.|.|TRBJ1-6
TGTGCCAGCAGCTATACCGGGAAGGCCTATAATTCACCCCTCCACTTT
CASSYTGKAYNSPLHF
>TRBV25-1|.|.|TRBJ2-7
TGTGCCAGCAGTGCGGACCGGGACTTCTCCTACGAGCAGTACTTC
CASSADRDFSYEQYF
>TRBV25-1|.|.|TRBJ1-3
TGTGCCAGCAGTGAATTCCCGGGGCGGGACCGTCATTTT
CASSEFPGRDRHF
>TRBV7-2|many|TRBD1|TRBJ1-1
TGTGCCAGCAGCTTACTCTCGACAGGGCTGTCTTTCTTT
CASSLLSTGLSFF
>TRBV5-4|.|TRBD1|TRBJ1-2
TGTGCCAGCTCTGCAACAAAGCGGGGCGCAGGGGGCCCACTCTATGGCTACACCTTC
CASSATKRGAGGPLYGYTF
>TRBV12-3/TRBV12-4|few|.|TRBJ1-4
TGTGCCAGCAGGCACATCCAGGGATCGGATAATGAAAAACTGTTTTTT
CASRHIQGSDNEKLFF
>TRBV5-6|few|.|TRBJ2-5
TGTGCCAGCAGCTTGATACGGCGAGGGGTGGAGACCCAGTACTTC
CASSLIRRGVETQYF
>TRBV7-4|.|.|TRBJ1-6
TGTGCCAGCAGCCCCACGGGACTGGGTGGGAATTCACCCCTCCACTTT
CASSPTGLGGNSPLHF
>TRBV7-9|many|.|TRBJ1-4
TGTGCGGCCGGACTTGGCAATGAAAAACTGTTTTTT
CAAGLGNEKLFF
>TRBV4-3|many|TRBD1|TRBJ1-2
TGCGCCAGCAGCCAAGAAAGGCAGGGACAGCGATTTGGGGGCTACACCTTC
CASSQERQGQRFGGYTF
>TRBV25-1|.|.|TRBJ2-5
TGTGCCAGCAGTTCCTCCCGGGACATGCACCCCTTAGGGACCCAGTACTTC
CASSSSRDMHPLGTQYF
>TRBV15|many|.|TRBJ1-6
TGTGCCACCAGCAGAGATACGGGGAGCTCCTATAATTCACCCCTCCACTTT
CATSRDTGSSYNSPLHF
>TRBV10-3|.|TRBD2|TRBJ2-1
TGTGCCATCAGTGATATTAGCGGGGGGACCCTCAATGAGCAGTTCTTC
CAISDISGGTLNEQFF
>TRBV20-1|once|TRBD1|TRBJ2-7
TGCGGTGCTAGAGATAGGGACAGGGTATACGAGCAGTACTTC
CGARDRDRVYEQYF
>TRBV7-2|.|.|TRBJ2-7
TGTGCCAGCAGCTTGGGGGGGGGGGGGCGAAACGAGCAGTACTTC
CASSLGGGGRNEQYF
>TRBV30|.|.|TRBJ1-1
TGTGCCTGGAGTGTATGGAACAGGAACACTGAAGCTTTCTTT
CAWSVWNRNTEAFF
>TRBV5-6|.|TRBD2|TRBJ2-2
TGTGCCAGCACTAGCGGGCACGGGGAGCTGTTTTTT
CASTSGHGELFF
>TRBV12-3/TRBV12-4|.|.|TRBJ2-2
TGTGCCAGCAGTCCCATTGTAGTGCGCACGGGGACCGGGGAGCTGTTTTTT
CASSPIVVRTGTGELFF
>TRBV29-1|many|TRBD2|TRBJ2-7
TGCAGCGTTGAAGGGGCTAGCGGGAGATTCTACGAGCAGTACTTC
CSVEGASGRFYEQYF
>TRBV10-3|few|.|TRBJ2-3
TGTGCCATCAGGGACAGACTAGGCCTCACAGATACGCAGTATTTT
CAIRDRLGLTDTQYF
>TRBV5-1|.|.|TRBJ2-7
TGTGCCAGCAGCATTCACCCGGGCAGGAGGGACAGCGCCACCGAGCAGTACTTC
CASSIHPGRRDSATEQYF
>TRBV2|many|.|TRBJ2-5
TGTGCCAGCAGTGAAGCGGGGGAGACCCAGTACTTC
CASSEAGETQYF
>TRBV2|many|.|TRBJ1-1
TGTGCCAGCAGAGCGGACAGTGTGAACACTGAAGCTTTCTTT
CASRADSVNTEAFF
>TRBV7-2|few|TRBD1|TRBJ2-7
TGTGCCAGCAGCTTAGCTACGGGACAGGGGTTTGTAGAGCAGTACTTC
CASSLATGQGFVEQYF
>TRBV2|many|TRBD2|TRBJ2-7
TGTGCCAGCAGAACCGGGACTAGCGGGTTTTACGAGCAGTACTTC
CASRTGTSGFYEQYF
>TRBV5-8|.|.|TRBJ2-5
TGTGCCAGCAGCTTGGTGGGCAGGGAAGAGACCCAGTACTTC
CASSLVGREETQYF
>TRBV5-4|.|TRBD1|TRBJ2-7
TGTGCCAGCAGTCCAACATCCGGACAGGGGGCCGAGCAGTACTTC
CASSPTSGQGAEQYF
>TRBV6-2/TRBV6-3|many|.|TRBJ2-6
TGTGCCACCAGGGAGGGGGCCAACGTCCTGACTTTC
CATREGANVLTF
>TRBV20-1|few|TRBD2|TRBJ2-7
TGCAGTGCACCCTCGATAGGGTCGATGCTAGCGGGGAATTACGAGCAGTACTTC
CSAPSIGSMLAGNYEQYF
>TRBV10-3|many|.|TRBJ2-7
TGTGCCATCAGTGAAGACAGCCTGCACGAGCAGTACTTC
CAISEDSLHEQYF
>TRBV9|.|.|TRBJ1-2
TGTGCCAGCAGCGCTCCCGGCGCAGGGAACTATGGCTACACCTTC
CASSAPGAGNYGYTF
>TRBV10-3|many|.|TRBJ1-4
TGTGCCATCAGGGCTGGAGGAACTAATGAAAAACTGTTTTTT
CAIRAGGTNEKLFF
>TRBV6-6|.|.|TRBJ1-1
TGTGCCAGCAGTTATATCATGGGGTCGAACACTGAAGCTTTCTTT
CASSYIMGSNTEAFF
>TRBV10-3|.|.|TRBJ1-5
TGTGCCATCAGGGCGGGGGATGGTCAGCCCCAGCATTTT
CAIRAGDGQPQHF
>TRBV5-1|many|.|TRBJ2-6
TGCGCCAGCAGCTTGGGGACTACTGGGGCCAACGTCCTGACTTTC
CASSLGTTGANVLTF
>TRBV20-1|.|.|TRBJ1-5
TGCAGTGCAGGTCGTAAGGCAGGGGGCAATCAGCCCCAGCATTTT
CSAGRKAGGNQPQHF
>TRBV5-6|many|.|TRBJ1-1
TGTGCCAGCAGCGCAACGCAGCTGAACACTGAAGCTTTCTTT
CASSATQLNTEAFF
>TRBV30|.|TRBD2|TRBJ2-2
TGTGCCTGGAGCGGAAGCGGGAGGGGGGAGCTGTTTTTT
CAWSGSGRGELFF
>TRBV20-1|.|.|TRBJ1-2
TGCAGTGCTAGGAGGACAAACTATGGCTACACCTTC
CSARRTNYGYTF
>TRBV12-5|.|TRBD1|TRBJ2-2
TGTGCTAGTGGTCCGGTCCAAGCGACAGGGGGGAAGTTCTGTTTGGAGCTGTTTTTT
CASGPVQATGGKFCLELFF
>TRBV4-3|few|TRBD1|TRBJ2-2
TGCGCCAGCAGCCAAGAGGGACAGATCACCGGGGAGCTGTTTTTT
CASSQEGQITGELFF
>TRBV7-2|.|TRBD2|TRBJ2-3
TGTGCCAGCAGCTTTATACAGGGACTAGCGGCAGATACGCAGTATTTT
CASSFIQGLAADTQYF